This T cell receptor (beta chain) was sequenced for a study of T cell responses to AZD1222 COVID-19 vaccine. Regarding the study as a whole: Seropositivity was recorded at baseline in only a handful of AZD1222 recipients. Among spike-specific TCRs, nearly half reportedly target unmutated variant regions. Most donors were white British, females outnumbered males, and clonal diversity was possibly underestimated.

It was second doses at about 4 or about 12 weeks that were pooled. On this clone: The antigen remains undetermined.

Trimming pared 3 bases from V and 0 bases from J, leaving 9 bases between. This CDR3 has 15 amino acids. Germline lookup yields CDR1 ENHRY and CDR2 SYGVKD. Profiling relied on immunoSEQ multiplex PCR, and the TCRdb table lists in-frame clones only, not all of them. The sample has around 170,000 clones; 92% are singletons. V usage is TRBV10-3 and J usage is TRBJ2-1; D is unresolved. The receptor was derived from an adult who received the AZD1222 COVID-19 vaccine. Source: peripheral blood, taken 28 days after the second AZD1222 dose. Written as DNA, the CDR3 is TGTGCCATCAGTGAAGGCCCGGACTCCTACAATGAGCAGTTCTTC. It yields the protein CAISEGPDSYNEQFF.